What follows are 22 T cell receptor beta chains derived from one specimen sequenced in a study of T cells expressing NK-cell markers. TCRdb re-called the 5' RACE reads and shows each CDR3 protein once, DNA omitted. The sample data list about 150,000 distinct CDR3 sequences. Sequencing was carried out using blood T cells: a sorted CD56 or NKG2C T cell subset, CD4+ or CD8+ T cells, or bulk PBMC T cells (not recorded which). Source of these receptors: a woman in her forties or fifties in good health.

J is TRBJ2-7 and V is TRBV6-5. This CDR3 comprises 13 residues. The germline gives CDR1 MNHEY, CDR2 SVGAGI. CDR3 sequence: CASTSGRADEQYF.

The V call is TRBV6-5, the J call TRBJ2-3. The CDR3 extends over 13 amino acids. Germline V gene lookup returns CDR1 MNHEY and CDR2 SVGAGI. CDR3 sequence: CASSYSSVDTQYF.

This rearrangement joins TRBV6-4 to TRBJ1-2; with no DNA, the TCRdb D assignment of TRBD1 cannot be verified. The germline gives CDR1 MRHNA, CDR2 SNTAGT. The CDR3 totals 18 residues. The CDR3 spells CASSDSMGRQDPGGGYTF.

The chain is built from TRBV5-1 and TRBJ2-7. The CDR3 is 13 residues long. Per the germline V gene, CDR1 is SGHRS and CDR2 is YFSETQ. The CDR3 here is CASGFDGVYEQYF.

The V gene is TRBV4-1, the J gene TRBJ2-1; TCRdb's assignment of TRBD2 cannot be checked, as there is no DNA. From germline, CDR1 is MGHRA and CDR2 YSYEKL. The CDR3 runs 18 residues. CDR3 region: CASLGGTSGEYTYNEQFF.

The V gene is TRBV7-9, the J gene TRBJ2-7; as DNA is missing, the TRBD1 call by TCRdb cannot be tested. Germline V lookup: CDR1 SEHNR, CDR2 FQNEAQ (reference sequence). There are 16 residues in the CDR3. The CDR3 spells CASSQTGSTSPYEQYF.

The chain is built from TRBV12-3 or TRBV12-4 and TRBJ2-7; checking the TCRdb D call of TRBD1 is not possible without DNA. The CDR3 extends over 12 amino acids. CDR3 sequence: CASTRDVHEQYF.

This rearrangement joins TRBV6-6 to TRBJ2-1; TCRdb gives TRBD1 as the D gene, but with no DNA this cannot be confirmed. CDR1 is MNHNY, CDR2 SVGAGI, per germline (reference sequence). This CDR3 has 13 residues. The CDR3 spells CASSPQGSDEQFF.

The rearrangement links TRBV12-3 or TRBV12-4 to TRBJ2-3; TCRdb's D call of TRBD2 is untestable without DNA. The length of the CDR3 is 17 residues. This CDR3 reads CASSPRLAGLGTDTQYF.

The CDR3 spells CASSIGGLTYEQYF. The chain uses TRBV19 and TRBJ2-7; TCRdb's D call, TRBD2, is unchecked because there is no DNA. The CDR3 has 14 residues. Germline V gene data show CDR1 as LNHDA and CDR2 as SQIVND (reference sequence).

The gene calls are TRBV15 and TRBJ2-5. This CDR3 has 16 residues. Germline V gene lookup returns CDR1 LNHNV and CDR2 YYDKDF (reference sequence). CDR3 residues: CATSREAFSVQETQYF.

V gene TRBV5-1 combines with J gene TRBJ2-5; the D gene TCRdb calls, TRBD1, cannot be checked with no DNA. Germline V gene lookup returns CDR1 SGHRS and CDR2 YFSETQ. This CDR3 comprises 15 residues. The CDR3 reads CASSNGDGRQETQYF.

The V gene is TRBV7-8, the J gene TRBJ2-5. In germline, CDR1 is SGHVS, CDR2 FQNEAQ. CDR3 length equals 13 residues. CDR3 sequence reads: CASSLAQSETQYF.

The chain employs TRBV4-1 and TRBJ2-2; with no DNA, the TCRdb D assignment of TRBD1 cannot be verified. The CDR3 contains 14 residues. The V gene's germline CDR1 is MGHRA and CDR2 YSYEKL. The CDR3 loop is CASSGDPNTGELFF.

V and J are TRBV20-1 and TRBJ2-1; lacking DNA, the TRBD2 call made by TCRdb goes unchecked. Germline V gene data show CDR1 as DFQATT and CDR2 as SNEGSKA (reference sequence). The CDR3 spans 19 residues. The CDR3 loop reads CSARDVLGTSGFYYNEQFF.

This sequence joins TRBV4-1 and TRBJ1-1. This CDR3 is 13 amino acids long. Germline CDR1 is MGHRA and CDR2 is YSYEKL. CDR3 amino acids: CASSQEFVTEAFF.

V usage is TRBV12-3 or TRBV12-4 and J usage is TRBJ2-7; lacking DNA, the TRBD2 call made by TCRdb goes unchecked. This CDR3 spans 15 amino acids. CDR3 protein: CASSLLGASAYEQYF.

The chain uses TRBV29-1 and TRBJ2-7; without DNA, the TCRdb call of TRBD2 cannot be checked. This CDR3 spans 15 amino acids. Germline CDR1 and CDR2: SQVTM and ANQGSEA. The CDR3 loop reads CSVDAPSGSNHEQYF.

The chain couples TRBV7-8 to TRBJ2-7; TCRdb's D gene call, TRBD2, goes unchecked for lack of DNA. Germline V CDR1 and CDR2: SGHVS, FQNEAQ. This CDR3 has 14 amino acids. The CDR3 region is CASSLEDEGTTPYF.

This rearrangement joins TRBV18 to TRBJ1-6. Germline V gene data show CDR1 as KGHSH and CDR2 as LQKENI. There are 15 residues in the CDR3. CDR3: CASSQQESYNSPLHF.

V gene TRBV20-1 combines with J gene TRBJ2-3; TCRdb outputs TRBD2, but without DNA this stays unchecked. The CDR3 covers 13 residues. The germline gives CDR1 DFQATT, CDR2 SNEGSKA (reference sequence). Here the CDR3 reads CSARVGEADTQYF.

This rearrangement joins TRBV6-5 to TRBJ2-1; TCRdb picks TRBD1, but there is no DNA to check that call. Looked up from germline, CDR1 is MNHEY and CDR2 is SVGAGI. This CDR3 has 16 residues. The CDR3 spells CASSSPGQGQNRGQFF.